This T cell receptor (beta chain) was documented in a study of blood T cell repertoires in COVID-19 (dated by TCRdb to the early 2020s). A note on the overall study: Samples from collaborators originated in the United States, Italy and Spain and spanned both the acute and convalescent phases of COVID-19. The prospective study material was composed of cDNA or gDNA derived from T cells, B-cell-depleted T cells, or PBMCs. Where available, HLA class I and class II types were obtained from metadata supplied by the sample provider rather than from assay-based typing. Subjects who had been exposed to COVID-19, were actively infected with it, or had recovered from it provided the deeply sampled blood TCRbeta repertoires that made up the dataset. Nearly every sample came with metadata listing a de-identified subject ID, COVID-19 status, age in years and sex. Samples were obtained from the ongoing ImmuneRACE study (first 160 participants) and from 950 to 1,500 subjects provided by 6 global collaborators. The repertoires were made available in a free public database intended to serve as a resource for research on the immune response to SARS-CoV-2.

Its CDR3 holds 11 amino acids, cysteine through phenylalanine. The CDR3 DNA has 33 bases and is translated from base 1. Deletion took 3 bases off V and 6 bases off J, with a span of 4 bases between the germline ends. Comments on this clone: The antigen it binds to is not known. Per-base quality was not reported, and no clone a single base away is much larger than it.

The paper's findings and limits, for the study overall: The amount of clinical and demographic metadata varied by source and participant and was provided uncurated.

Collaborating institutions collected whole blood in K2EDTA tubes following their own protocols. For TCRbeta analysis, collaborators shipped samples in one of three forms: frozen whole blood, isolated PBMCs, or DNA extracted from either of those sample types. The immunoSEQ Assay, a bias-controlled multiplex PCR, was used to amplify TCRbeta CDR3 regions from genomic DNA. As for the original processing: Nucleated cell counts per sample were estimated from amplification of reference gene primers within the assay. Sequence reads were collapsed and filtered to measure the absolute abundance of every unique TCRbeta CDR3 rearrangement. For each sample, productive Simpson clonality was calculated as the square root of Simpson's diversity index over productive rearrangements. In its TCRdb copy, this immuneACCESS table keeps in-frame sequences only and misses some clones. Where compared with another copy, unresolved V genes explain less than half of these, and the others have no known cause. V and J calls and clone size are those listed in that table; D and trimming were worked out from the DNA. The sample contains roughly 200,000 clones, approximately 81% of them found a single time. The leading ten clones occupy around 5.2% of the sample.

The specimen was peripheral blood. The origin of this receptor is a woman of 80 years or more with acute or convalescent COVID-19. This sequence uses TRBV12-3 or TRBV12-4 and TRBJ2-3, with no confident D gene call. The nucleotides read TGTGCCAGCAGTTTCGGGGATACGCAGTATTTT. It specifies CASSFGDTQYF.